Listed here is a single TCR beta chain. The record originates from a study of blood T cell repertoires in COVID-19. In the study overall: In each case, the material was cDNA or gDNA derived from T cells, B-cell-depleted T cells, or PBMCs.

Using immunoSEQ multiplex PCR, the repertoire was profiled, and TCRdb retains in-frame clones only, with some absent. The repertoire holds 200,000 to 250,000 clones, with 70% to 85% as singletons. Recruitment covered some 25 US areas and drew participants whose ages spanned roughly 18 to 90 years. Cohort placement rested on clinical history that participants reported themselves. Recovered participants had two consecutive negative NP/OP PCR tests, healthcare professional clearance, or symptom resolution. Germline lookup yields CDR1 SGHKS and CDR2 YYEKEE (reference sequence). The CDR3 covers 19 residues. With V trimmed by 1 base and J by 2 bases, 14 bases remained unmatched.

The chain recombines TRBV5-5 with TRBJ2-5; TRBD1 aligns across 10 bases. Sequencing input: PBMCs or T cells enriched from blood (not recorded which). The receptor's source is a woman aged 60-75 years who had recovered from COVID-19. CDR3 DNA: TGTGCCAGCAGCTTGTTCCCGACAGGGGGCCAGGGAAAACAAGAGACCCAGTACTTC. It codes for CASSLFPTGGQGKQETQYF.